This entry lists 17 T cell receptor beta chains sequenced from one sample in a study of T cell responses to AZD1222 COVID-19 vaccine. Assay used: immunoSEQ multiplex PCR; TCRdb lists only in-frame clones, some missing. This sample carries 180,000 or so clones, around 90% of them seen once, and the ten largest clones take 1.5% to 2%. The material was peripheral blood, obtained 28 days after the second AZD1222 dose. These receptors were obtained from an adult who received the AZD1222 COVID-19 vaccine.

The J gene is TRBJ1-4, the V gene TRBV18; 7 nucleotides line up with TRBD1. V lost 7 bases, J lost 15 bases, and 5 bases stayed unmatched. CDR1 is KGHSH and CDR2 is LQKENI in the germline V gene. The length of the CDR3 is 10 residues. In nucleotides, the CDR3 is TGTGCCAGCTGGATCGACAGGGTGTTTTTT. Protein sequence: CASWIDRVFF.

This clone showed up just once. V and J are TRBV7-2 and TRBJ2-6; TRBD1 or TRBD2 may be the D gene (6 bases each). The germline V and J ends were trimmed by 4 bases and 4 bases, with 11 bases remaining between them. CDR3 length: 15 amino acids. The V gene's germline CDR1 is SGHTA and CDR2 FQGNSA. The CDR3, as DNA: TGTGCCAGCAGCTATGGGGGGCCCGGGGCCAACGTCCTGACTTTC. Translating gives CASSYGGPGANVLTF.

The V and J genes are TRBV19 and TRBJ1-2, with D perhaps matching TRBD1 (5 bases). Trimming pared 3 bases from V and 3 bases from J, leaving 11 bases between. This CDR3 contains 14 residues. From germline, CDR1 is LNHDA and CDR2 SQIVND (reference sequence). DNA for the CDR3: TGTGCCAGTAGTATTCGCCCAGGGCACTATGGCTACACCTTC. Translation gives CASSIRPGHYGYTF. Combining the CDR3 with reference TRBV19 and TRBJ1-2 gives the whole variable domain DGGITQSPKYLFRKEGQNVTLSCEQNLNHDAMYWYRQDPGQGLRLIYYSQIVNDFQKGDIAEGYSVSREKKESFPLTVTSAQKNPTAFYLCASSIRPGHYGYTFGSGTRLTVV.

The chain couples TRBV6-2 or TRBV6-3 to TRBJ1-5; TRBD1 matches at 7 bases. This CDR3 comprises 14 residues. Trimming removed 5 bases from V and 7 bases from J; junction bases left unmatched: 8. Germline V gene data show CDR1 as MNHEY and CDR2 as SVGEGT. The CDR3 DNA follows: TGTGCCAGCAGTGACGACAGGGTCCGGCAGCCCCAGCATTTT. Its protein is CASSDDRVRQPQHF.

The chain couples TRBV5-4 to TRBJ1-1; D remains unclear. Per germline, CDR1 SGHNT and CDR2 YYREEE (reference sequence). Trimming removed 0 bases at V and 8 bases at J, with 17 bases between. The CDR3 is made up of 15 amino acids. This CDR3 reads CASSLEQVSYPEAFF. The DNA for the CDR3 is TGTGCCAGCAGCTTGGAGCAGGTCAGCTATCCCGAAGCTTTCTTT.

V usage is TRBV5-5 and J usage is TRBJ1-1; a possible D gene is TRBD1 (5 bases). Per germline, CDR1 SGHKS and CDR2 YYEKEE (reference sequence). The CDR3 loop spans 14 amino acids. V lost 4 bases and J lost 7, with 17 bases in between. The CDR3 DNA is TGTGCCAGCAGCCCGGTCTGGGGGGACGGTGAAGCTTTCTTT. Protein sequence: CASSPVWGDGEAFF.

This chain connects TRBV7-9 to TRBJ2-3; D is undetermined. The CDR3 has 18 residues. The germline gives CDR1 SEHNR, CDR2 FQNEAQ (reference sequence). V dropped 5 bases and J dropped 1 base, with 22 bases sitting between them. CDR3 DNA: TGTGCCAGCAGCCAATACCCTCCTAAGGGTCTCGGCACAGATACGCAGTATTTT. Protein sequence: CASSQYPPKGLGTDTQYF.

This clone has just a few counts. CDR3 protein: CASSATSQSSYNSPLHF. The CDR3 region has the DNA TGTGCCAGCAGCGCAACCTCCCAAAGCTCCTATAATTCACCCCTCCACTTT. This chain connects TRBV9 to TRBJ1-6; D unresolved. The CDR3 spans 17 residues. V was pared by 3 bases and J by 0 bases, with 13 bases between. The germline V gene has CDR1 SGDLS and CDR2 YYNGEE.

This chain connects TRBV4-3 to TRBJ1-3; D remains unclear. Germline lookup yields CDR1 LGHNA and CDR2 YSLEER. This CDR3 is 15 amino acids long. Deletions cut 4 bases from V and 1 base from J, with 11 bases between. The CDR3 DNA follows: TGCGCCAGCAGCCCGGTGGGAAGGTCTGGAAACACCATATATTTT. Translated: CASSPVGRSGNTIYF.

The J gene is TRBJ2-1, the V gene TRBV6-5, with 12 bases identical to TRBD2. Germline values: CDR1 MNHEY, CDR2 SVGAGI. The junction had 3 bases not matched to a gene; V was cut back by 4 bases and J by 5 bases. The CDR3 runs to 15 residues. CDR3: CASSSASGGDNEQFF. In DNA, the CDR3 is TGTGCCAGCAGTTCAGCTAGCGGGGGGGACAATGAGCAGTTCTTC.

The chain is built from TRBV3-1 (or the pseudogene TRBV3-2) and TRBJ2-7; no reliable D call. With 3 bases removed from V and 5 bases from J, the gap between germline ends came to 23 bases. Germline values: CDR1 LGHDT, CDR2 YNNKEL (reference sequence). The CDR3 contains 17 residues. In DNA, the CDR3 is TGTGCCAGCAGCCATTGGGTGGTGGATAGGGTAAGGAACGAGCAGTACTTC. It translates to CASSHWVVDRVRNEQYF.

This clone showed up just once. The J gene is TRBJ1-5, the V gene TRBV3-1 (or the pseudogene TRBV3-2); D call uncertain. The CDR3 has 14 residues. V shed 0 bases and J shed 0 bases, with 3 bases lying between them. Germline CDR1 reads LGHDT; CDR2 reads YNNKEL (reference sequence). As DNA, the CDR3 is TGTGCCAGCAGCCAAGAACCTAGCAATCAGCCCCAGCATTTT. This codes for CASSQEPSNQPQHF.

This chain joins TRBV27 and TRBJ2-7, with 7 bases identical to TRBD2. The V and J ends lost 5 bases and 1 base, in that order; junction bases with no gene match: 8. The CDR3 is made up of 15 amino acids. The germline gives CDR1 MNHEY, CDR2 SMNVEV (reference sequence). DNA for the CDR3: TGTGCCAGCAGTCCCCTTGCGGGAGAGTCCTACGAGCAGTACTTC. It yields the protein CASSPLAGESYEQYF.

The chain combines TRBV3-1 (or the pseudogene TRBV3-2) with TRBJ2-7, with 9 bases fitting TRBD2. The CDR3 sequence is 13 residues long. CDR1 is LGHDT and CDR2 is YNNKEL in the germline V gene (reference sequence). Trimming cost V 3 bases and J 4 bases; bases outside gene matches: 1. In nucleotides, the CDR3 is TGTGCCAGCAGCCATAGCGGGGGTTACGAGCAGTACTTC. Translation: CASSHSGGYEQYF.

The rearrangement joins TRBV7-6 to TRBJ1-2; D is unresolved. Trimming pared 10 bases from V and 5 bases from J, leaving 17 bases between. The CDR3 runs to 13 residues. In germline, CDR1 is SGHVS, CDR2 FNYEAQ. CDR3 in DNA: TGTGCCATCCCCCGTCCAGGAGGGTATGGCTACACCTTC. The encoded protein is CAIPRPGGYGYTF. Together with reference TRBV7-6 and TRBJ1-2, the CDR3 gives the full variable domain: GAGVSQSPRYKVTKRGQDVALRCDPISGHVSLYWYRQALGQGPEFLTYFNYEAQQDKSGLPNDRFSAERPEGSISTLTIQRTEQRDSAMYRCAIPRPGGYGYTFGSGTRLTVV.

The chain employs TRBV6-6 and TRBJ2-3, with D possibly matching TRBD2 (6 bases). V was trimmed by 5 bases and J by 1 base, leaving 13 bases between them. Germline CDR1 is MNHNY and CDR2 is SVGAGI (reference sequence). There are 15 residues in the CDR3. The DNA of the CDR3 is TGTGCCAGCAGTAAACCGGGACTGGGCACAGATACGCAGTATTTT. It specifies CASSKPGLGTDTQYF.

V is TRBV11-2 and J is TRBJ1-1; D gene uncertain. Germline CDR1 SGHAT, CDR2 FQNNGV. This CDR3 is 14 amino acids long. V was clipped by 7 bases and J by 4 bases, with 16 bases between them. The CDR3 DNA follows: TGTGCCAGCACTCATCAACTACCGGTCACTGAAGCTTTCTTT. Translated, it gives CASTHQLPVTEAFF.